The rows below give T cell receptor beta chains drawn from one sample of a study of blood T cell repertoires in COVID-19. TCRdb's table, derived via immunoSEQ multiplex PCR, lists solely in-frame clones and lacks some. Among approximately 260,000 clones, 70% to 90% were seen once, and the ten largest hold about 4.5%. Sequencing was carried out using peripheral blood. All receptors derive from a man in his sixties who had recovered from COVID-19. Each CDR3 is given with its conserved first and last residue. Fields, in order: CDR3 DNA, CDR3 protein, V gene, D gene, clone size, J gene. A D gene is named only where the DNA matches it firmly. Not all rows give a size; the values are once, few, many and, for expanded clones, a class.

TGTGCCAGCAGTCCGCGGGCAGCCCCATACAATGAGCAGTTCTTC | CASSPRAAPYNEQFF | TRBV27 | - | - | TRBJ2-1
TGTGCCAGCAGTTTCCTGACAGACGATGGCTACACCTTC | CASSFLTDDGYTF | TRBV27 | - | - | TRBJ1-2
TGTGCCAGCTCCCGGGACTATCAAGAGACCCAGTACTTC | CASSRDYQETQYF | TRBV2 | TRBD2 | once | TRBJ2-5
TGTGCCATCAGCGACGGGGGCACTGAAGCTTTCTTT | CAISDGGTEAFF | TRBV10-3 | - | once | TRBJ1-1
TGCGCCAGCAGGGAGACAGGGTCCACCGGGGAGCTGTTTTTT | CASRETGSTGELFF | TRBV5-1 | TRBD1 | - | TRBJ2-2
TGTGCCAGCAGCCATACTAGGTCTGAGCAGTTCTTC | CASSHTRSEQFF | TRBV12-3/TRBV12-4 | - | - | TRBJ2-1
TGTGCCAGCAGCAGTTGGGACAGAAATCAGCCCCAGCATTTT | CASSSWDRNQPQHF | TRBV27 | TRBD1 | - | TRBJ1-5
TGCAGTGCTAGTACTAGCTATGGCTACACCTTC | CSASTSYGYTF | TRBV20-1 | - | - | TRBJ1-2
TGTGCCAGTAGTACCTTGAGCGGGGCGTTTGTCAATGAGCAGTTCTTC | CASSTLSGAFVNEQFF | TRBV19 | TRBD2 | - | TRBJ2-1
TGTGCCACCAGTGATCCACGGGCAGGGGGCAGGGAGACCCAGTACTTC | CATSDPRAGGRETQYF | TRBV24-1 | TRBD1 | once | TRBJ2-5
TGTGCCAGCTCTCAGGGGGGCTCCTACGAGCAGTACTTC | CASSQGGSYEQYF | TRBV11-3 | - | - | TRBJ2-7
TGTGCCAGTAGTCCGAGACAGGGGCAGGATCAGCCCCAGCATTTT | CASSPRQGQDQPQHF | TRBV19 | TRBD1 | - | TRBJ1-5
TGTGCCTGGAGAGGTAGCGGGCCTACTCTAGCCAAAAACATTCAGTACTTC | CAWRGSGPTLAKNIQYF | TRBV30 | TRBD2 | - | TRBJ2-4
TGCAGCGTTACGGGACAGGGGAACACTGAAGCTTTCTTT | CSVTGQGNTEAFF | TRBV29-1 | TRBD1 | - | TRBJ1-1
TGTGCCAGCAGTGAACGGGGGGGAGCCCCTTACAATGAGCAGTTCTTC | CASSERGGAPYNEQFF | TRBV6-1 | TRBD2 | few | TRBJ2-1
TGTGCCATCAGTGAGCCGGGACTAGCGGGAGGTCGGTCCTACAATGAGCAGTTCTTC | CAISEPGLAGGRSYNEQFF | TRBV10-3 | TRBD2 | - | TRBJ2-1
TGTGCCAGCAGCCTAACGAGACTAGCGGGGTACAATGAGCAGTTCTTC | CASSLTRLAGYNEQFF | TRBV3-1/TRBV3-2 | TRBD2 | - | TRBJ2-1
TGTGCCAGCAGCGAAGGGACAGGGACCTACGAGCAGTACTTC | CASSEGTGTYEQYF | TRBV3-1/TRBV3-2 | TRBD1 | - | TRBJ2-7
TGTGCCAGCAGTTTACAGGTTCAGCCCCAGCATTTT | CASSLQVQPQHF | TRBV28 | - | - | TRBJ1-5
TGCGCCAGCAGCCCCCATAGCGGGGGGACGAACACCGGGGAGCTGTTTTTT | CASSPHSGGTNTGELFF | TRBV5-1 | TRBD2 | - | TRBJ2-2